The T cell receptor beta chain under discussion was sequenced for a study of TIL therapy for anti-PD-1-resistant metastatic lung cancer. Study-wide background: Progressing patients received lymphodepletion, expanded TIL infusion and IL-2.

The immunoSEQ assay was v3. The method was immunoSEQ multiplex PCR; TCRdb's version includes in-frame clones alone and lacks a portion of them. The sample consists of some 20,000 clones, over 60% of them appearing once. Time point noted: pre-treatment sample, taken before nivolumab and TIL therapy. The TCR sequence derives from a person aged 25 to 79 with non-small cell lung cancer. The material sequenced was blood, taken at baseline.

The CDR3 reads CASSSGGSGNTIYF. CDR3 in DNA: TGTGCCAGCAGTTCAGGGGGCTCTGGAAACACCATATATTTT. The chain combines TRBV28 with TRBJ1-3; 7 positions match TRBD1. The CDR3 is 14 amino acids. Germline assignment: CDR1 MDHEN and CDR2 SYDVKM. V trimming: 4 bases; J trimming: 0 bases; junction bases outside the gene matches: 0.